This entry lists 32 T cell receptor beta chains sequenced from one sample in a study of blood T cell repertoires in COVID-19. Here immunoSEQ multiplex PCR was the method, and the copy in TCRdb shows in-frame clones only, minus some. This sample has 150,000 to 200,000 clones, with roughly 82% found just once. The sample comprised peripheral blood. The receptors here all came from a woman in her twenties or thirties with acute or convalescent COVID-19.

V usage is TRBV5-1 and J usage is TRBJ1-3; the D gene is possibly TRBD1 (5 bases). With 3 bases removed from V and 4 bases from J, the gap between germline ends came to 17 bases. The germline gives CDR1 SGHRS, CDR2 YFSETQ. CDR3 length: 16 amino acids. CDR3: CASSSVGGVGGNTIYF. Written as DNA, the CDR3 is TGCGCCAGCAGCTCTGTAGGAGGGGTTGGAGGAAACACCATATATTTT.

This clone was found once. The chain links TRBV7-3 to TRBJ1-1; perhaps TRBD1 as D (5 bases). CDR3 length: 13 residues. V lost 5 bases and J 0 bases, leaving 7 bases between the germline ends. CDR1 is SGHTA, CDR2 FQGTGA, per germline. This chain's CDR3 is CASSNRLNTEAFF. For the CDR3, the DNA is TGTGCCAGCAGCAACAGGCTGAACACTGAAGCTTTCTTT.

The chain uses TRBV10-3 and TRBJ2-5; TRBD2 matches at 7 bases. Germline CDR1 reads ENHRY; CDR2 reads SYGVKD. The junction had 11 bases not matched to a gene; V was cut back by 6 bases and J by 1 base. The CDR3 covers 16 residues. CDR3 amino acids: CAIRASGVPFQETQYF. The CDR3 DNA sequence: TGTGCCATCAGGGCTAGCGGTGTACCTTTCCAAGAGACCCAGTACTTC.

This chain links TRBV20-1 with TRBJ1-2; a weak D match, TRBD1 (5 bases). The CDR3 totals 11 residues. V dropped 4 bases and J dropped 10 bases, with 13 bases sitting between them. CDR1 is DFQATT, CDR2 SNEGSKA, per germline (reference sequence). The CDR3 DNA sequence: TGCAGTGCTAAGGTACAGGTTGACTACACCTTC. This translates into CSAKVQVDYTF.

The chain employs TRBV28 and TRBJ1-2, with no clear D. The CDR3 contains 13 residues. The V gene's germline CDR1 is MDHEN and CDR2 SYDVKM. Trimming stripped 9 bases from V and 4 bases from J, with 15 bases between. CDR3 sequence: CASFSRVPYGYTF. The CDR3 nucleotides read TGTGCCAGTTTCTCCCGGGTCCCCTATGGCTACACCTTC.

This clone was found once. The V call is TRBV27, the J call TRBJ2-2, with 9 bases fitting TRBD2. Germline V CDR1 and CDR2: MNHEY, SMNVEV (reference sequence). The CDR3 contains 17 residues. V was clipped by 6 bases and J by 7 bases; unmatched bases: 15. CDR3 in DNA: TGTGCCAGCAGGGTTTATATCACTAGCGGGTCGGTCGGGGAGCTGTTTTTT. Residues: CASRVYITSGSVGELFF.

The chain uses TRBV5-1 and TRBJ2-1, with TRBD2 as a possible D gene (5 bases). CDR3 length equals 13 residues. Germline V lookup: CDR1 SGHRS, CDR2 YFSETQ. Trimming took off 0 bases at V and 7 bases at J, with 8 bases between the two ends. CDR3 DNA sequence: TGCGCCAGCAGCTTGGGGACTTTTAATGAGCAGTTCTTC. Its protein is CASSLGTFNEQFF. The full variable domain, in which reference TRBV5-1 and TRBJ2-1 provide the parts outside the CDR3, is KAGVTQTPRYLIKTRGQQVTLSCSPISGHRSVSWYQQTPGQGLQFLFEYFSETQRNKGNFPGRFSGRQFSNSRSEMNVSTLELGDSALYLCASSLGTFNEQFFGPGTRLTVL.

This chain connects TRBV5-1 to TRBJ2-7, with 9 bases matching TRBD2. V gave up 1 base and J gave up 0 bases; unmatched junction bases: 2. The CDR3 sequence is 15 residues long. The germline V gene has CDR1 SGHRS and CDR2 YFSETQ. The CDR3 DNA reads TGCGCCAGCAGCTTGAATAGCGGGAGCTCCTACGAGCAGTACTTC. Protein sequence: CASSLNSGSSYEQYF. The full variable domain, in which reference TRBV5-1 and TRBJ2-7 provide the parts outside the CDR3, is KAGVTQTPRYLIKTRGQQVTLSCSPISGHRSVSWYQQTPGQGLQFLFEYFSETQRNKGNFPGRFSGRQFSNSRSEMNVSTLELGDSALYLCASSLNSGSSYEQYFGPGTRLTVT.

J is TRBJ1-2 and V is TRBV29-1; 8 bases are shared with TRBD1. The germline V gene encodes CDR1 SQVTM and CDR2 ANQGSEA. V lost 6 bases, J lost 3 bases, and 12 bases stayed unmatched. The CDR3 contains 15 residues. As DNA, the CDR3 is TGCAGCGTCATCATTAGACAGGGGAGTCACTATGGCTACACCTTC. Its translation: CSVIIRQGSHYGYTF.

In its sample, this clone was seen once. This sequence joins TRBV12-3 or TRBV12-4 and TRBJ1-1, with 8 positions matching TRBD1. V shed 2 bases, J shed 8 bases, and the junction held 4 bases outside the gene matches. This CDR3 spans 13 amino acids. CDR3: CASSLTTGGEAFF. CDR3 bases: TGTGCCAGCAGTTTAACCACAGGGGGAGAAGCTTTCTTT.

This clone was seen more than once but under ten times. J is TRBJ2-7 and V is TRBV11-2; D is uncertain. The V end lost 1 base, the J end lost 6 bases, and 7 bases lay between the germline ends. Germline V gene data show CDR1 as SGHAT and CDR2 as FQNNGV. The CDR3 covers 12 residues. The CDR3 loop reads CASSLGDREQYF. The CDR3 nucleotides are TGTGCCAGCAGCTTAGGAGATCGCGAGCAGTACTTC.

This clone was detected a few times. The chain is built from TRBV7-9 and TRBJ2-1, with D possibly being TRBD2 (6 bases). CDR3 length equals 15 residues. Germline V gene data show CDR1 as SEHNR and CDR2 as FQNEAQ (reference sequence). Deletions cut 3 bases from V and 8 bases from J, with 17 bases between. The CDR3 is CASSLPGSPGDEQFF. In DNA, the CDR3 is TGTGCCAGCAGCTTGCCGGGCTCCCCGGGGGATGAGCAGTTCTTC.

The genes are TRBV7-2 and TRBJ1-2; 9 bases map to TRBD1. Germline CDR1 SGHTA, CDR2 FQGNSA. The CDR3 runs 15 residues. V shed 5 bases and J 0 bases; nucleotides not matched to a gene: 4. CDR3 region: CASSLRQGANYGYTF. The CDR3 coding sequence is TGTGCCAGCAGCCTCAGACAGGGGGCTAACTATGGCTACACCTTC.

The CDR3: CASSQDLKAATQYF. Here the CDR3 DNA reads TGTGCCAGCAGCCAAGATCTTAAGGCGGCTACGCAGTATTTT. The rearrangement uses TRBV3-1 (or the pseudogene TRBV3-2) and TRBJ2-3; D is undetermined. Trimming stripped 0 bases from V and 8 bases from J, with 12 bases between. The germline V gene encodes CDR1 LGHDT and CDR2 YNNKEL (reference sequence). The CDR3 has 14 residues.

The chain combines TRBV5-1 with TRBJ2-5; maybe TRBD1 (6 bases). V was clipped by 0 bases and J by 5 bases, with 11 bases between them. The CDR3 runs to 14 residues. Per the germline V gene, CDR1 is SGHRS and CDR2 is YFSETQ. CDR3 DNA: TGCGCCAGCAGCTTGGTGGGGGCCGGGGAGACCCAGTACTTC. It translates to CASSLVGAGETQYF.

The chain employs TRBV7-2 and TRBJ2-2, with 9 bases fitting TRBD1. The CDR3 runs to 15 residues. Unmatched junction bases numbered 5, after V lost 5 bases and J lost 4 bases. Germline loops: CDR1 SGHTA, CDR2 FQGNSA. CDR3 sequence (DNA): TGTGCCAGCAGCCCCGGGACAGGGATCACCGGGGAGCTGTTTTTT. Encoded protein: CASSPGTGITGELFF.

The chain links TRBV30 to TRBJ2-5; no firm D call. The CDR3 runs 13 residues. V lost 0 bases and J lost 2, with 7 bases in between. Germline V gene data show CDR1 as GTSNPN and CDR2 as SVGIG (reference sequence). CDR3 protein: CAWSVLTQETQYF. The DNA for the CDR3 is TGTGCCTGGAGTGTTTTGACACAAGAGACCCAGTACTTC.

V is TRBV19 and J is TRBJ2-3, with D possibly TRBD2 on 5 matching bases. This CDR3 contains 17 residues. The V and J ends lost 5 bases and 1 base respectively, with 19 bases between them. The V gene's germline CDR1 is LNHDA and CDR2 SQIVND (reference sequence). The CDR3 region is CASSLQASVGGTDTQYF. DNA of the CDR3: TGTGCCAGTAGTCTCCAGGCCTCTGTCGGGGGCACAGATACGCAGTATTTT.

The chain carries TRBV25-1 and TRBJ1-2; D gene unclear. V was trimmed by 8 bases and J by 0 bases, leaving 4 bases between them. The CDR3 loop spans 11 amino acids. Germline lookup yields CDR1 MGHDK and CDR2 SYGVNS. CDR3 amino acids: CASGANYGYTF. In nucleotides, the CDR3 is TGTGCCAGCGGAGCTAACTATGGCTACACCTTC.

The chain's CDR3 is CASRGYSSNYGYTF. The CDR3 bases are TGTGCCAGCAGAGGATACAGTTCTAACTATGGCTACACCTTC. The chain combines TRBV2 with TRBJ1-2; D uncertain. Germline lookup yields CDR1 SNHLY and CDR2 FYNNEI. This CDR3 contains 14 residues. Trimming removed 6 bases from V and 0 bases from J, with 11 bases in between.

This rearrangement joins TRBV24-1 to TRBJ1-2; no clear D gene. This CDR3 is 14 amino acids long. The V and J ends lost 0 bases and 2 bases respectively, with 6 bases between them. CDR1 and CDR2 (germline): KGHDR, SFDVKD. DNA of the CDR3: TGTGCCACCAGTGATTTGGGTGAGAACTATGGCTACACCTTC. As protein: CATSDLGENYGYTF.

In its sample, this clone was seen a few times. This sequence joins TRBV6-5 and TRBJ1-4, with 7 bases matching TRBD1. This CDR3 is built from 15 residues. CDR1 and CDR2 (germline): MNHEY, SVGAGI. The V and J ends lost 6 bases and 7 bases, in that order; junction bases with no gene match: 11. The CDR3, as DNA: TGTGCCAGCAGGGGGGACCGGGACAGTAGTGAAAAACTGTTTTTT. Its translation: CASRGDRDSSEKLFF.

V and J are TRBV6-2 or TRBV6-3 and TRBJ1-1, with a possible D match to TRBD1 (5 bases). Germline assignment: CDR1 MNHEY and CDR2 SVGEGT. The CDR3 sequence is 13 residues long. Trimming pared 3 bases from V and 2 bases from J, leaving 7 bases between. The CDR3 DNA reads TGTGCCAGCAGTTATAGGGGCAACACTGAAGCTTTCTTT. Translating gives CASSYRGNTEAFF.

The CDR3 region has the DNA TGTGCCAGCAGCTTCCCGGGGGTTAATGAAAAACTGTTTTTT. This codes for CASSFPGVNEKLFF. V gene TRBV11-2 combines with J gene TRBJ1-4; maybe TRBD1 (5 bases). The ends were cut back, 3 bases at V and 4 bases at J, with 9 bases in the middle. This CDR3 has 14 amino acids. CDR1 is SGHAT, CDR2 FQNNGV, per germline.

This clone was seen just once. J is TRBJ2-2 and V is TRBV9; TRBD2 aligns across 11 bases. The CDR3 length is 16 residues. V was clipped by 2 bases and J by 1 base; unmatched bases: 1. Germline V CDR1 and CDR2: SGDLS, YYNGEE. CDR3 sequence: CASSVLAGGNTGELFF. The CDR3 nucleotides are TGTGCCAGCAGCGTCCTAGCGGGGGGGAACACCGGGGAGCTGTTTTTT.

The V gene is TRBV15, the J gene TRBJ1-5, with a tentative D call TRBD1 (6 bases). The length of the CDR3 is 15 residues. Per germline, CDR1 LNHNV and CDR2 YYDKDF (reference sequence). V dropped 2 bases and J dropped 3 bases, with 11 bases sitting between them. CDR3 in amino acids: CATSRQQGNNQPQHF. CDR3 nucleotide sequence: TGTGCCACCAGCAGACAGCAGGGGAACAATCAGCCCCAGCATTTT.

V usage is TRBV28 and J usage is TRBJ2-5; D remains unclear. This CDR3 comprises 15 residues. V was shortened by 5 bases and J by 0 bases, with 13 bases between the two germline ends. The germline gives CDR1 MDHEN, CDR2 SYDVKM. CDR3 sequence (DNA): TGTGCCAGCAGTCCCATGCAGGATTACCAAGAGACCCAGTACTTC. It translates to CASSPMQDYQETQYF. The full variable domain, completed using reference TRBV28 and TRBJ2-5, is DVKVTQSSRYLVKRTGEKVFLECVQDMDHENMFWYRQDPGLGLRLIYFSYDVKMKEKGDIPEGYSVSREKKERFSLILESASTNQTSMYLCASSPMQDYQETQYFGPGTRLLVL.

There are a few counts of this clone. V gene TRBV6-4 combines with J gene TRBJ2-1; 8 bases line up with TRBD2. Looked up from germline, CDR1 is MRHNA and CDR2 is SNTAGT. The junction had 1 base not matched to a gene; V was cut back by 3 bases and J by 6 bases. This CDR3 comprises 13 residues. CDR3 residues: CASSESGSNEQFF. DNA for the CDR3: TGTGCCAGCAGTGAAAGCGGGAGCAATGAGCAGTTCTTC.

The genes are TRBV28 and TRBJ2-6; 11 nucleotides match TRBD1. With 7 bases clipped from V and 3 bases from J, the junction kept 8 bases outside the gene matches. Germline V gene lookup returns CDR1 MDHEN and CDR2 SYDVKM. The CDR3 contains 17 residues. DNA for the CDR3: TGTGCCAGCATACCGGGACAGGGGGTGATTGGGGCCAACGTCCTGACTTTC. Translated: CASIPGQGVIGANVLTF.

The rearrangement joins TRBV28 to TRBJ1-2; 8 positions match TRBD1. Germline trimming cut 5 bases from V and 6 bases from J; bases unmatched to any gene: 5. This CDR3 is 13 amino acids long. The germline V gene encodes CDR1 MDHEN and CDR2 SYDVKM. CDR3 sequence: CASSPQGANGYTF. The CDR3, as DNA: TGTGCCAGCAGTCCGCAGGGGGCCAATGGCTACACCTTC.

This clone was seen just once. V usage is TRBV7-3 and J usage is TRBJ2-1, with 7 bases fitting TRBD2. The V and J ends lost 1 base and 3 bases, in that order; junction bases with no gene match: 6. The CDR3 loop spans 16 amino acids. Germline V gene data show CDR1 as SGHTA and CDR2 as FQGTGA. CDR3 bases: TGTGCCAGCAGCTTAAAGGCGGGGGTTGACTACAATGAGCAGTTCTTC. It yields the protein CASSLKAGVDYNEQFF.

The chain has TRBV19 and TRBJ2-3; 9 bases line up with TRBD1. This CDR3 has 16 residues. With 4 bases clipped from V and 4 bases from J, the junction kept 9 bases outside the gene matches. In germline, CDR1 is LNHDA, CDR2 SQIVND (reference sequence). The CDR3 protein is CASSTLGQGRADTQYF. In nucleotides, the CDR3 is TGTGCCAGTAGTACTCTGGGACAGGGCCGAGCAGATACGCAGTATTTT.